These 20 T cell receptor beta chains came from one sample sequenced in a study of shared clonotypes between healthy human individuals. This table comes from immunoSEQ multiplex PCR, and its TCRdb copy is limited to in-frame clones, with some not included. The profile shows 850,000 to 1,200,000 clones, about 74% of them singletons. Sequenced: memory CD4+ T cells sorted from blood. Documented subset: CD45RA-negative fraction. The receptors stem from a man aged 18 to 30 in good health.

This chain connects TRBV4-1 to TRBJ1-4; D is unresolved. The CDR3 length is 13 residues. Trimming removed 2 bases at V and 8 bases at J, with 9 bases between. Per germline, CDR1 MGHRA and CDR2 YSYEKL. The CDR3 DNA sequence: TGCGCCAGCAGCCAAACCCTGGGAGAAAAACTGTTTTTT. Its protein product is CASSQTLGEKLFF.

The V and J genes are TRBV5-1 and TRBJ2-1, with 14 bases that match TRBD2. Losses at the gene ends were 5 bases for V and 7 bases for J; bases not matched to a gene: 2. Per the germline V gene, CDR1 is SGHRS and CDR2 is YFSETQ. This CDR3 region has 14 residues. CDR3: CASSGTSGSNEQFF. As DNA, the CDR3 is TGCGCCAGCAGTGGGACTAGCGGGAGTAATGAGCAGTTCTTC.

The chain combines TRBV2 with TRBJ2-5; 13 bases are a match to TRBD2. Germline CDR1 reads SNHLY; CDR2 reads FYNNEI. This CDR3 region has 16 residues. V trimming: 6 bases; J trimming: 4 bases; junction bases outside the gene matches: 8. Here the CDR3 reads CASRELLAGGVETQYF. DNA of the CDR3: TGTGCCAGCAGAGAACTACTAGCGGGGGGGGTAGAGACCCAGTACTTC. The full variable domain, its missing parts supplied by reference TRBV2 and TRBJ2-5, is EPEVTQTPSHQVTQMGQEVILRCVPISNHLYFYWYRQILGQKVEFLVSFYNNEISEKSEIFDDQFSVERPDGSNFTLKIRSTKLEDSAMYFCASRELLAGGVETQYFGPGTRLLVL.

This clone was counted only a few times. The chain couples TRBV5-6 to TRBJ2-7, with 9 positions matching TRBD1. The CDR3 is 17 amino acids. CDR1 is SGHDT, CDR2 YYEEEE, per germline. After removal of 4 bases from V and 4 bases from J, the junction contained 15 bases not matched to a gene. CDR3 in amino acids: CASSLNRGTGFHYEQYF. The CDR3 DNA follows: TGTGCCAGCAGCCTGAATAGGGGGACAGGGTTTCATTACGAGCAGTACTTC.

This clone was detected only a few times. The chain couples TRBV30 to TRBJ1-1; D is perhaps TRBD1 (5 bases). V was pared by 1 base and J by 8 bases, with 11 bases between. The CDR3 extends over 12 amino acids. Per germline, CDR1 GTSNPN and CDR2 SVGIG (reference sequence). The CDR3 DNA follows: TGTGCCTGGAGTGGATTGACAGCAGAAGCTTTCTTT. Translating gives CAWSGLTAEAFF.

This clone was seen a few times. V and J are TRBV5-5 and TRBJ2-5, with 8 positions matching TRBD1. The CDR3 runs to 16 residues. Looked up from germline, CDR1 is SGHKS and CDR2 is YYEKEE (reference sequence). Trimming cost V 4 bases and J 4 bases; bases outside gene matches: 12. As DNA, the CDR3 is TGTGCCAGCAGCAACCTTATGACGGACAGGGTAGAGACCCAGTACTTC. The encoded protein is CASSNLMTDRVETQYF.

V usage is TRBV9 and J usage is TRBJ1-2; a possible D gene is TRBD1 (6 bases). CDR1 and CDR2 from the germline V gene are SGDLS and YYNGEE. The ends were cut back, 1 base at V and 4 bases at J, with 17 bases in the middle. This CDR3 has 16 amino acids. This chain's CDR3 is CASSVTGTPRSYGYTF. CDR3 in DNA: TGTGCCAGCAGCGTAACGGGGACACCGAGGAGCTATGGCTACACCTTC.

The V gene is TRBV5-1, the J gene TRBJ2-7, with TRBD2 matching over 7 bases. The length of the CDR3 is 14 residues. Trimming at V came to 7 bases and at J to 6 bases, leaving 13 bases not matched to a gene. Germline CDR1 reads SGHRS; CDR2 reads YFSETQ. This CDR3 reads CASGGSTPLSEQYF. In DNA form, the CDR3 reads TGCGCCAGCGGCGGGAGCACCCCCCTCTCCGAGCAGTACTTC.

The V and J genes are TRBV21-1 and TRBJ1-5; the table gives TRBD1 as D, unverified against the DNA. TRBV21-1 is an annotated pseudogene. The CDR3 has 19 amino acids. As DNA, the CDR3 is TGTGCCAGCAGCAAGAATCCGGGACAAGGCTTTCTTTTTTATCAGCCCCAGCATTTT. Its protein is CASSKNPGQGFLFYQPQHF.

The rearrangement uses TRBV18 and TRBJ1-5, with D tentatively TRBD1 (5 bases). Trimming removed 0 bases from V and 2 bases from J, with 11 bases in between. Germline V gives CDR1 KGHSH, CDR2 LQKENI. The CDR3 covers 16 residues. The CDR3 DNA reads as TGTGCCAGCTCACCACCATCGGGGGTGCGCAATCAGCCCCAGCATTTT. Protein: CASSPPSGVRNQPQHF. Supplemented by reference TRBV18 and TRBJ1-5, the full variable domain reads NAGVMQNPRHLVRRRGQEARLRCSPMKGHSHVYWYRQLPEEGLKFMVYLQKENIIDESGMPKERFSAEFPKEGPSILRIQQVVRGDSAAYFCASSPPSGVRNQPQHFGDGTRLSIL.

J is TRBJ2-7 and V is TRBV5-1; 11 bases line up with TRBD1. V trimming: 4 bases; J trimming: 7 bases; junction bases outside the gene matches: 7. Per the germline V gene, CDR1 is SGHRS and CDR2 is YFSETQ. CDR3 length equals 14 residues. CDR3 bases: TGCGCCAGCAGCGCCTCGGACAGGGGGCGGGAGCAGTACTTC. Translated: CASSASDRGREQYF. The variable domain in full, with the rest retrieved from reference TRBV5-1 and TRBJ2-7, is KAGVTQTPRYLIKTRGQQVTLSCSPISGHRSVSWYQQTPGQGLQFLFEYFSETQRNKGNFPGRFSGRQFSNSRSEMNVSTLELGDSALYLCASSASDRGREQYFGPGTRLTVT.

The V gene is TRBV5-6, the J gene TRBJ1-2; possible D gene TRBD1, 6 bases. Trimming removed 0 bases from V and 2 bases from J, with 11 bases in between. From germline, CDR1 is SGHDT and CDR2 YYEEEE. The CDR3 totals 15 residues. CDR3 sequence: CASSLDLGANYGYTF. The DNA of the CDR3 is TGTGCCAGCAGCTTGGATCTGGGGGCGAACTATGGCTACACCTTC.

This clone has just a few counts. The chain is built from TRBV30 and TRBJ2-3; D might be TRBD1 (5 bases). The CDR3 length is 18 residues. The V gene lost 0 bases and the J gene lost 6 bases, with 25 bases spanning the gap. Looked up from germline, CDR1 is GTSNPN and CDR2 is SVGIG (reference sequence). The CDR3 DNA sequence: TGTGCCTGGAGTGTACGCCTCTCGGGTCAGGGATTATCGGATACGCAGTATTTT. Amino acid sequence: CAWSVRLSGQGLSDTQYF.

The chain recombines TRBV6-5 with TRBJ1-4; D gene unclear. The CDR3 contains 16 residues. CDR1 is MNHEY and CDR2 is SVGAGI in the germline V gene. Deletions cut 0 bases from V and 3 bases from J, with 11 bases between. This CDR3 is CASSYSTPPSNEKLFF. The CDR3 nucleotides read TGTGCCAGCAGTTACTCGACGCCTCCTTCTAATGAAAAACTGTTTTTT.

This clone has only one observation. The chain uses TRBV6-1 and TRBJ1-5, with D possibly matching TRBD1 (5 bases). V lost 8 bases and J 0 bases, leaving 11 bases between the germline ends. Germline CDR1 reads MNHNS; CDR2 reads SASEGT. The CDR3 spans 14 residues. CDR3 residues: CASAGGVSNQPQHF. CDR3 coding DNA: TGTGCCAGCGCTGGAGGGGTTAGCAATCAGCCCCAGCATTTT.

The chain combines TRBV5-1 with TRBJ1-5; TRBD1 might be the D (6 bases). Per germline, CDR1 SGHRS and CDR2 YFSETQ. This CDR3 comprises 16 residues. Trimming removed 4 bases from V and 4 bases from J, with 18 bases in between. The CDR3 region has the DNA TGCGCCAGCAGCACCCGTGGGGGGGCCCCTAATCAGCCCCAGCATTTT. Translated: CASSTRGGAPNQPQHF.

This clone was detected once. The rearrangement joins TRBV7-2 to TRBJ2-3; D remains unclear. This CDR3 has 13 residues. The germline CDR1 and CDR2 sequences are SGHTA and FQGNSA. Between the trimmed V and J ends, which lost 1 base and 3 bases, there was a span of 5 bases. CDR3 nucleotide sequence: TGTGCCAGCAGCTTAGGTTGGACAGATACGCAGTATTTT. This encodes CASSLGWTDTQYF.

This clone was seen only once. The rearrangement links TRBV9 to TRBJ2-1; 8 positions agree with TRBD2. CDR1 is SGDLS, CDR2 YYNGEE, per germline. Trimming cost V 2 bases and J 5 bases; bases outside gene matches: 6. This CDR3 is built from 15 residues. CDR3 sequence (DNA): TGTGCCAGCAGCGTCGGGGGGGCCAATAACAATGAGCAGTTCTTC. This sequence encodes CASSVGGANNNEQFF.

V is TRBV1 and J is TRBJ2-2; the D call of TRBD2 is as the table states it, not checked on the DNA. TRBV1 has pseudogene status. CDR3 length equals 16 residues. In DNA, the CDR3 is TGCACCAGCAGCCAGGGACTAGCGGGAGGGGCCGGGGAGCTGTTTTTT. Translating gives CTSSQGLAGGAGELFF.

J is TRBJ1-2 and V is TRBV4-3, with 11 positions matching TRBD1. Germline CDR1 and CDR2: LGHNA and YSLEER. The CDR3 consists of 15 residues. V lost 1 base to trimming and J lost 4 bases; unmatched junction nucleotides: 2. The CDR3 protein is CASSQGTGGSYGYTF. In nucleotides, the CDR3 is TGCGCCAGCAGCCAAGGGACAGGGGGCAGCTATGGCTACACCTTC.